These 9 T cell receptor beta chains were all obtained from the same sample, sequenced in a study of regulatory T cells in long-lasting Graves disease. Researchers made TCR beta libraries by using iRepertoire HTBI primers and running Arm-PCR on CDR3 regions. TCRdb ran MiXCR on the multiplex PCR reads and lists one entry per CDR3 protein. The table shows around 420,000 distinct CDR3 sequences, with approximately 16% occurring only once. Time point here: newly diagnosed GD, antithyroid drugs for less than 3 months. PBMC-extracted RNA yielded the TCR library. Another study also made use of these data, one on T cells in Graves' hyperthyroidism and ophthalmopathy.

The sample consisted of peripheral blood mononuclear cells (PBMCs), taken at new diagnosis, from a patient treated with antithyroid drugs. The source of these receptors is a woman aged 40-49 years with Graves disease.

V is TRBV4-1 and J is TRBJ1-1, with 11 bases aligning to TRBD1. Germline V CDR1 and CDR2: MGHRA, YSYEKL. V shed 4 bases and J 5 bases; nucleotides not matched to a gene: 3. The CDR3 is made up of 14 amino acids. The DNA for the CDR3 is TGCGCCAGCAGCCGGACAGGGGGCCCAACTGAAGCTTTCTTT. Its translation is CASSRTGGPTEAFF.

This clonotype was counted a few times. The CDR3, as DNA: TGTGCCAGCTCACGGATCCATAGCAATCAGCCCCAGCATTTT. It specifies CASSRIHSNQPQHF. The chain uses TRBV18 and TRBJ1-5; D unclear. Germline CDR1 is KGHSH and CDR2 is LQKENI. V lost 4 bases and J 0 bases, leaving 7 bases between the germline ends. The CDR3 is 14 amino acids.

This clonotype occurred many times. V gene TRBV13 combines with J gene TRBJ1-1; D is unclear. This CDR3 is built from 13 residues. Germline loops: CDR1 PRHDT, CDR2 FYEKMQ (reference sequence). The V end was cut by 5 bases, the J end by 0 bases, with 7 bases between. The CDR3 DNA reads TGTGCCAGCAGCCCGTATATGAACACTGAAGCTTTCTTT. This sequence encodes CASSPYMNTEAFF.

The CDR3 loop reads CASSEWQGAHKAFF. In DNA form, the CDR3 reads TGTGCCAGCAGTGAATGGCAGGGGGCGCATAAAGCTTTCTTT. The rearrangement joins TRBV2 to TRBJ1-1; 8 bases agree with TRBD1. The CDR3 is made up of 14 amino acids. The V segment lost 2 bases and the J segment 9 bases; nucleotides outside the gene matches: 8. Looked up from germline, CDR1 is SNHLY and CDR2 is FYNNEI. The full variable domain, completed using reference TRBV2 and TRBJ1-1, is EPEVTQTPSHQVTQMGQEVILRCVPISNHLYFYWYRQILGQKVEFLVSFYNNEISEKSEIFDDQFSVERPDGSNFTLKIRSTKLEDSAMYFCASSEWQGAHKAFFGQGTRLTVV.

As DNA, the CDR3 is TGCGCCAGCAGCTCCCGGGTAGGCTCCTACAATGAGCAGTTCTTC. This codes for CASSSRVGSYNEQFF. The chain uses TRBV5-1 and TRBJ2-1; D is undetermined. The CDR3 is made up of 15 amino acids. Germline V gene lookup returns CDR1 SGHRS and CDR2 YFSETQ. The ends were cut back, 3 bases at V and 0 bases at J, with 10 bases in the middle.

This clonotype was recorded at least ten times. The chain recombines TRBV2 with TRBJ2-7, with a tentative D call TRBD1 (7 bases). The V and J ends lost 0 bases and 3 bases respectively, with 15 bases between them. Germline V gives CDR1 SNHLY, CDR2 FYNNEI. The length of the CDR3 is 16 residues. The CDR3 sequence: CASSEAGGGGIYEQYF. The CDR3 nucleotides are TGTGCCAGCAGTGAAGCAGGAGGGGGCGGTATCTACGAGCAGTACTTC.

The table lists this clonotype with many counts. This sequence joins TRBV6-1 and TRBJ1-2; TRBD1 matches 8 bases. The CDR3 runs to 14 residues. CDR1 is MNHNS, CDR2 SASEGT, per germline. The trim removed 5 bases at V and 6 bases at J, leaving 8 bases unmatched. This CDR3 is CASSPPDRVNGYTF. The CDR3 DNA reads TGTGCCAGCAGTCCCCCGGACAGGGTAAATGGCTACACCTTC.

The sample holds many counts of this clonotype. The chain joins TRBV30 to TRBJ2-1; TRBD2 aligns across 7 bases. The CDR3 has 14 amino acids. The V gene end was trimmed by 8 bases and the J gene end by 0 bases; junction bases not matched to a gene: 7. Germline values: CDR1 GTSNPN, CDR2 SVGIG (reference sequence). The CDR3 DNA is TGTGCCGGGATAGCGGGTAGCTCCTACAATGAGCAGTTCTTC. This codes for CAGIAGSSYNEQFF.

The sample holds many counts of this clonotype. J is TRBJ1-6 and V is TRBV6-1; D is perhaps TRBD1 (5 bases). Germline values: CDR1 MNHNS, CDR2 SASEGT. CDR3 length equals 14 residues. V was shortened by 3 bases and J by 7 bases, with 10 bases between the two germline ends. The CDR3 region has the DNA TGTGCCAGCAGTGAGACAGTTAAAAATTCACCCCTCCACTTT. It encodes CASSETVKNSPLHF.